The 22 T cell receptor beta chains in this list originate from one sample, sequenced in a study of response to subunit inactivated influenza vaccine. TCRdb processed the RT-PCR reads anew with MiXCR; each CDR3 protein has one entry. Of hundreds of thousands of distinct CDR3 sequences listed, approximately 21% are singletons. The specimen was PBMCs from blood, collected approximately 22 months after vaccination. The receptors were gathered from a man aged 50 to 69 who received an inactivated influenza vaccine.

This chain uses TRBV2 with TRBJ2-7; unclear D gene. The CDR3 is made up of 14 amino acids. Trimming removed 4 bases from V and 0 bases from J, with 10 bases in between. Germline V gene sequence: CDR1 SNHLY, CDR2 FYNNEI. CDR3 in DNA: TGTGCCAGCAGTGGGTTAGCAGGCTCCTACGAGCAGTACTTC. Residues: CASSGLAGSYEQYF.

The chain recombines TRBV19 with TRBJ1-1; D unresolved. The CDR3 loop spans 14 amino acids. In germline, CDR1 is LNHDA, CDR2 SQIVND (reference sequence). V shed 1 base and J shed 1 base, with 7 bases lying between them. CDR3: CASSIVVGNTEAFF. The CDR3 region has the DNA TGTGCCAGTAGTATAGTTGTAGGGAACACTGAAGCTTTCTTT.

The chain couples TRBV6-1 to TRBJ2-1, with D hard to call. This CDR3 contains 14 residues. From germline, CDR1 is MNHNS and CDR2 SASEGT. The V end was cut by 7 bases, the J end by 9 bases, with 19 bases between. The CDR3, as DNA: TGTGCCAGCACCGCCCTTACAGTACCAAGTGAGCAGTTCTTC. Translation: CASTALTVPSEQFF.

The CDR3 protein is CASRGQDSSYNSPLHF. The CDR3 DNA is TGTGCCAGCAGGGGGCAGGATAGCTCCTATAATTCACCCCTCCACTTT. The chain has TRBV2 and TRBJ1-6, with D possibly matching TRBD1 (5 bases). The CDR3 is 16 residues long. Deletions cut 6 bases from V and 0 bases from J, with 12 bases between. Germline CDR1 is SNHLY and CDR2 is FYNNEI.

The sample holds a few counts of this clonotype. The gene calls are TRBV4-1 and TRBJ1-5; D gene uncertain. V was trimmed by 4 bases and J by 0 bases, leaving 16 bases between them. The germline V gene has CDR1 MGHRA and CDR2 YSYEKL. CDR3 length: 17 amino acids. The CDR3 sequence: CASSPARNGYSNQPQHF. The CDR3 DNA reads TGCGCCAGCAGCCCCGCGAGGAATGGGTATAGCAATCAGCCCCAGCATTTT.

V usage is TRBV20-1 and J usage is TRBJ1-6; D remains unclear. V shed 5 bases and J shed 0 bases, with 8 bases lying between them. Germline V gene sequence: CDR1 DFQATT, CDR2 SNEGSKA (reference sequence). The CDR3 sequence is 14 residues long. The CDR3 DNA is TGCAGTGCTTTCGGGAGCTCCTATAATTCACCCCTCCACTTT. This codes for CSAFGSSYNSPLHF.

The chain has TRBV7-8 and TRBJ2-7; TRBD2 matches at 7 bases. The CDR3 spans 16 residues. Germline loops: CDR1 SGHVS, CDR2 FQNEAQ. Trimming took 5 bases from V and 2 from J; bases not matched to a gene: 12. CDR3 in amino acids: CASSPELQRDTYEQYF. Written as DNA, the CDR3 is TGTGCCAGCAGCCCTGAATTGCAGCGGGATACCTACGAGCAGTACTTC.

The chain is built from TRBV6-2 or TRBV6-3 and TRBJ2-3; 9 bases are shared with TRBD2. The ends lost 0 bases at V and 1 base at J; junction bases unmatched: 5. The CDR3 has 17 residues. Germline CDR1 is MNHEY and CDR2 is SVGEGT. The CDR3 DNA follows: TGTGCCAGCAGTTACTCTAGCGGGAGCAGGGGCACAGATACGCAGTATTTT. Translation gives CASSYSSGSRGTDTQYF.

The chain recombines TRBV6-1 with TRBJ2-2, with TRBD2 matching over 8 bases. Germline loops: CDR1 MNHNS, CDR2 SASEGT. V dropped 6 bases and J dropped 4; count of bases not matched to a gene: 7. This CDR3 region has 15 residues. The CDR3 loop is CASSRGLVGTGELFF. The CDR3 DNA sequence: TGTGCCAGCAGCCGGGGACTAGTGGGCACCGGGGAGCTGTTTTTT.

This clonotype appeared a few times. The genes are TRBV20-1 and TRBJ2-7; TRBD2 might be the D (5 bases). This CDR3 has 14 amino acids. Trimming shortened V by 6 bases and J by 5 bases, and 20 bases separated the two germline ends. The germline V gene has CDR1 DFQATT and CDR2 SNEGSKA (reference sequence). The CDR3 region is CSAPRELTSHEQYF. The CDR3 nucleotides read TGCAGTGCGCCCCGGGAACTCACGTCCCACGAGCAGTACTTC.

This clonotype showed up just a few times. This chain's CDR3 is CSARGTVLGNQPQHF. The CDR3 DNA follows: TGCAGTGCTAGGGGTACGGTCCTTGGCAATCAGCCCCAGCATTTT. V and J are TRBV20-1 and TRBJ1-5, with no clear D. This CDR3 has 15 amino acids. Germline assignment: CDR1 DFQATT and CDR2 SNEGSKA (reference sequence). Trimming removed 3 bases from V and 2 bases from J, with 14 bases in between.

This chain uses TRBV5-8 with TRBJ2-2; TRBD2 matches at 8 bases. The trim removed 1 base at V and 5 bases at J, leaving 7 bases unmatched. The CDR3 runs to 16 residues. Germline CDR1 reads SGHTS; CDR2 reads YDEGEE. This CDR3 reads CASSLLSGALTGELFF. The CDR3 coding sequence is TGTGCCAGCAGCTTGCTTAGCGGGGCTTTGACCGGGGAGCTGTTTTTT.

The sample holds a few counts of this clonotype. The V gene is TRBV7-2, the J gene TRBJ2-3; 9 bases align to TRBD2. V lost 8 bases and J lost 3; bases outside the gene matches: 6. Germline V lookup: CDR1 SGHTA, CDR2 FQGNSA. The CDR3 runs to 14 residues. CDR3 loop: CASARGGRTDTQYF. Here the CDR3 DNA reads TGTGCCAGCGCGCGGGGGGGCCGAACAGATACGCAGTATTTT.

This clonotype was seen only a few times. CDR3 protein: CASSLDGGRSQPQHF. The CDR3 nucleotides read TGCGCCAGCAGCTTGGATGGGGGCAGGTCTCAGCCCCAGCATTTT. This chain links TRBV5-1 with TRBJ1-5; a weak D match, TRBD1 (6 bases). CDR1 SGHRS and CDR2 YFSETQ come from the germline V gene. The CDR3 is 15 residues long. Trimming removed 0 bases from V and 6 bases from J, with 13 bases in between.

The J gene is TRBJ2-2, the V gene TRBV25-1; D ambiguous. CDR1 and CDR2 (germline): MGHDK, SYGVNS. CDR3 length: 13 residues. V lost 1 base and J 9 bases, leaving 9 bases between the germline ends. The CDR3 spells CASSELPGRELFF. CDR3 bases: TGTGCCAGCAGTGAATTGCCCGGGCGGGAGCTGTTTTTT. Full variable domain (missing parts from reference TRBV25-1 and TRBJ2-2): EADIYQTPRYLVIGTGKKITLECSQTMGHDKMYWYQQDPGMELHLIHYSYGVNSTEKGDLSSESTVSRIRTEHFPLTLESARPSHTSQYLCASSELPGRELFFGEGSRLTVL.

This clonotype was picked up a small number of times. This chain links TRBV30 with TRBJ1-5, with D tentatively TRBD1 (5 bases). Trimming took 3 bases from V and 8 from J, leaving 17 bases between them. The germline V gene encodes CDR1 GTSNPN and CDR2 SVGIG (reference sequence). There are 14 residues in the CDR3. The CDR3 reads CAWREGTAKEPQHF. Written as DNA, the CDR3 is TGTGCCTGGAGGGAAGGGACGGCCAAGGAGCCCCAGCATTTT.

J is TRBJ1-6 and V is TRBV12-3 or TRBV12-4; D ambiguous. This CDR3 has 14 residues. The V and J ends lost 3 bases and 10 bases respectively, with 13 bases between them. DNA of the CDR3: TGTGCCAGCAGTTTCCCACAACTGGAGTCACCCCTCCACTTT. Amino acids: CASSFPQLESPLHF.

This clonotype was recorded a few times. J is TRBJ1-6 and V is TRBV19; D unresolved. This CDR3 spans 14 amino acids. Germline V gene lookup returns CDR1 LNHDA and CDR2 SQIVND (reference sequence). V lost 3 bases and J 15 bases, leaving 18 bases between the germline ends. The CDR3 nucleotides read TGTGCCAGTAGTATCGGTCAGTCCGGAGATCACCTCCACTTT. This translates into CASSIGQSGDHLHF. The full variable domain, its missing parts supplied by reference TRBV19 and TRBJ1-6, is DGGITQSPKYLFRKEGQNVTLSCEQNLNHDAMYWYRQDPGQGLRLIYYSQIVNDFQKGDIAEGYSVSREKKESFPLTVTSAQKNPTAFYLCASSIGQSGDHLHFGNGTRLTVT.

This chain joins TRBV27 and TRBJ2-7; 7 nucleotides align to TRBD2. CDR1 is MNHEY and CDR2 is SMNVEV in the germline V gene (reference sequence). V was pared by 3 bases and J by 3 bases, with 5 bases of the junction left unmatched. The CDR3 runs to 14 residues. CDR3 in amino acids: CASSLRRGSYEQYF. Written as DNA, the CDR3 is TGTGCCAGCAGTTTGAGGCGCGGGAGCTACGAGCAGTACTTC.

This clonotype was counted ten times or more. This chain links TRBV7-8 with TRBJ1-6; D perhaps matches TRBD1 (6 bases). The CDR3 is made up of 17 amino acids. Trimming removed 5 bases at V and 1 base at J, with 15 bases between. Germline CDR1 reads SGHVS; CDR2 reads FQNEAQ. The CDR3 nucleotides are TGTGCCAGCAGCCTTCAGGGGCTACGGTCCTATAATTCACCCCTCCACTTT. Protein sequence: CASSLQGLRSYNSPLHF.

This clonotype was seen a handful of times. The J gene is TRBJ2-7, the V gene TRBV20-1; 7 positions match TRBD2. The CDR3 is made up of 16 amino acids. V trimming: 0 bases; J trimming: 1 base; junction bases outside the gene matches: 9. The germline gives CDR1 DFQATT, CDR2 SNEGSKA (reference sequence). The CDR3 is CSARDPGEGRSYEQYF. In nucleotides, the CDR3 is TGCAGTGCTAGAGACCCCGGGGAGGGTCGGTCCTACGAGCAGTACTTC.

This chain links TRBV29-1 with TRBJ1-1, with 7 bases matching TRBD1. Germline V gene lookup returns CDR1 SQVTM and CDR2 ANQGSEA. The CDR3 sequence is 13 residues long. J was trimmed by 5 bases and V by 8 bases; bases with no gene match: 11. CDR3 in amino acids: CSIRVAGGTEAFF. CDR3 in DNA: TGCAGCATACGAGTAGCAGGGGGGACTGAAGCTTTCTTT.